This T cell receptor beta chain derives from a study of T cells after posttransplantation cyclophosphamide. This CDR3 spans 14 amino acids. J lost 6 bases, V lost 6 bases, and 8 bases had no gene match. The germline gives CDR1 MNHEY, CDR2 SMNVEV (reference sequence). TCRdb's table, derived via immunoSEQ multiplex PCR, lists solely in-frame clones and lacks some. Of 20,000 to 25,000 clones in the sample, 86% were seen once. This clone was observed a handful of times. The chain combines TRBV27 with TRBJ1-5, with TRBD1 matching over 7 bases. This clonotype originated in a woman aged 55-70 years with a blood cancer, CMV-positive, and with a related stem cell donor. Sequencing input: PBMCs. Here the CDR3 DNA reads TGTGCCAGCAGACCCCGGACAGGCGGTCAGCCCCAGCATTTT. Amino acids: CASRPRTGGQPQHF.